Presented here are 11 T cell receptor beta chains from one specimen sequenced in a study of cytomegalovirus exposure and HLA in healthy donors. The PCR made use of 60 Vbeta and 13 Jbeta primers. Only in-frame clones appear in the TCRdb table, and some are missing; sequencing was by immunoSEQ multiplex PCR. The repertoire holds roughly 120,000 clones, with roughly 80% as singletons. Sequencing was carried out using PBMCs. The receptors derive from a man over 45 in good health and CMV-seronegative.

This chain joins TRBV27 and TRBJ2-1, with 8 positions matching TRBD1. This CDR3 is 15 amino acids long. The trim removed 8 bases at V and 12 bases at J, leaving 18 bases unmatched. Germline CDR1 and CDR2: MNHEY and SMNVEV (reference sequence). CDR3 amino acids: CASLGQVPTGLGQFF. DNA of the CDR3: TGTGCCAGCTTGGGACAGGTCCCCACTGGGCTCGGGCAGTTCTTC.

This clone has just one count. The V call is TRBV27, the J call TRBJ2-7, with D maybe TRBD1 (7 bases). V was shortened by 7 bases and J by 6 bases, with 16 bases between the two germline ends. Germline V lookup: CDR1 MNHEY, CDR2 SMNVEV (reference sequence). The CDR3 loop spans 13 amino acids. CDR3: CASTPTGRREQYF. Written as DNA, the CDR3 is TGTGCCAGCACCCCGACAGGGAGGCGCGAGCAGTACTTC.

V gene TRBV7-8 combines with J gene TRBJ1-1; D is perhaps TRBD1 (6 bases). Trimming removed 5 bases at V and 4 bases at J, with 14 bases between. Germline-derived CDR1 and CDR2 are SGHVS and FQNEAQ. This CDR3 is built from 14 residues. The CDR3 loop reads CASSRTGRATEAFF. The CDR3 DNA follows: TGTGCCAGCAGCCGCACAGGGAGGGCCACTGAAGCTTTCTTT.

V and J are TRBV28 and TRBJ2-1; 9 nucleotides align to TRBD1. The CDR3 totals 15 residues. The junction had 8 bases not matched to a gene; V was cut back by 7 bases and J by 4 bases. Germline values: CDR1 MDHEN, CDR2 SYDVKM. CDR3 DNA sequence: TGTGCCAGCAACACAGGGGGCGGGACATACAATGAGCAGTTCTTC. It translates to CASNTGGGTYNEQFF. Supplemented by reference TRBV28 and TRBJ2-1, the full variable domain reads DVKVTQSSRYLVKRTGEKVFLECVQDMDHENMFWYRQDPGLGLRLIYFSYDVKMKEKGDIPEGYSVSREKKERFSLILESASTNQTSMYLCASNTGGGTYNEQFFGPGTRLTVL.

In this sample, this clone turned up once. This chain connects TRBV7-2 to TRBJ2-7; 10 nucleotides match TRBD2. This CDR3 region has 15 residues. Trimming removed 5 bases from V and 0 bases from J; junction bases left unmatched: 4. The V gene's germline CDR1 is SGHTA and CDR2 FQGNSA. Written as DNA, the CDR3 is TGTGCCAGCAGCCTACTAGCGGGAAGCTCCTACGAGCAGTACTTC. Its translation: CASSLLAGSSYEQYF.

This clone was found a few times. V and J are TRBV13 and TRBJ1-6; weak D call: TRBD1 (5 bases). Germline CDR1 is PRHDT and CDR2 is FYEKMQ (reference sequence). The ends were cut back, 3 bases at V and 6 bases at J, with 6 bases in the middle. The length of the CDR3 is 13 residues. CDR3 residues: CASSFDSNSPLHF. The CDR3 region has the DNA TGTGCCAGCAGCTTTGACAGTAATTCACCCCTCCACTTT.

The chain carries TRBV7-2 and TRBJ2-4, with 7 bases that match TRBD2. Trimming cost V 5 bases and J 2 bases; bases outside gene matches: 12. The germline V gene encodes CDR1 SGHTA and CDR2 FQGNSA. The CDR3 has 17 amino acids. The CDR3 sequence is CASSPNPGGGTKNIQYF. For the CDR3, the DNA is TGTGCCAGCAGCCCCAACCCTGGGGGGGGGACCAAAAACATTCAGTACTTC.

The CDR3, as DNA: TGTGCCAGCAGCGGTCGGGGGGACTCTGGAAACACCATATATTTT. It specifies CASSGRGDSGNTIYF. The gene calls are TRBV9 and TRBJ1-3, with D possibly TRBD1 on 5 matching bases. The CDR3 contains 15 residues. Germline V CDR1 and CDR2: SGDLS, YYNGEE. The germline V and J ends were trimmed by 3 bases and 0 bases, with 10 bases remaining between them.

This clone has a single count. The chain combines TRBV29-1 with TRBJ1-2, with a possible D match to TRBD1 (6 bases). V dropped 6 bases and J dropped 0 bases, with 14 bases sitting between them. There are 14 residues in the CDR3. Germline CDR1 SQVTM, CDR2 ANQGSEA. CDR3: CSVGYRDPNYGYTF. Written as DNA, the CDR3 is TGCAGCGTAGGTTACAGGGATCCTAACTATGGCTACACCTTC.

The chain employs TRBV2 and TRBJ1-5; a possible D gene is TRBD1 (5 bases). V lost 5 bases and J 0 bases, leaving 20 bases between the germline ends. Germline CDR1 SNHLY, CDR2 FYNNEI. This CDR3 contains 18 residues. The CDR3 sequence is CASSLGAPGFYSNQPQHF. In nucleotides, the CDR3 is TGTGCCAGCAGTCTAGGGGCGCCGGGCTTTTATAGCAATCAGCCCCAGCATTTT.

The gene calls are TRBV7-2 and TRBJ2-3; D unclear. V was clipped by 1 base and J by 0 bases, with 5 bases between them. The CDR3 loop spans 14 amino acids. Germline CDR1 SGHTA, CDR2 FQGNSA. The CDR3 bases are TGTGCCAGCAGCTTAGTCACTAGCACAGATACGCAGTATTTT. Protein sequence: CASSLVTSTDTQYF.